These 20 T cell receptor beta chains were all obtained from the same sample, sequenced in a study of PD-1 blockade in classical Hodgkin lymphoma. The repertoire was sequenced with immunoSEQ multiplex PCR; TCRdb's copy has only in-frame clones and lacks some. Of 25,000 to 35,000 clones detected, 60% to 80% appear once; the ten largest clones hold roughly 4%. Relapse after autologous stem cell transplantation occurred in every patient, and brentuximab vedotin exposure varied. The sequencing here drew on peripheral blood mononuclear cells (PBMCs), taken before the second cycle of nivolumab. Receptor source: a human donor with classical Hodgkin lymphoma.

This clone appeared a few times. The chain couples TRBV5-6 to TRBJ2-1; D perhaps matches TRBD2 (5 bases). The V end lost 4 bases, the J end lost 2 bases, and 13 bases lay between the germline ends. The germline V gene has CDR1 SGHDT and CDR2 YYEEEE. The CDR3 extends over 15 amino acids. The DNA of the CDR3 is TGTGCCAGCAGCGGGGAGCCGGAGGCCTACAATGAGCAGTTCTTC. Translated, it gives CASSGEPEAYNEQFF.

The table lists this clone with a few counts. CDR3 in DNA: TGCGCCGCGCTCTGGGCTTTCTCCTACGAGCAGTACTTC. Amino acid sequence: CAALWAFSYEQYF. V usage is TRBV23-1 and J usage is TRBJ2-7; no clear D. TRBV23-1 is labeled an ORF, and its function is uncertain. The CDR3 is 13 amino acids. V dropped 11 bases and J dropped 0 bases, with 14 bases sitting between them.

This clone appeared a few times. The genes are TRBV7-8 and TRBJ2-1; 8 bases are shared with TRBD1. Germline loops: CDR1 SGHVS, CDR2 FQNEAQ. The CDR3 is made up of 17 amino acids. Germline trimming cut 1 base from V and 3 bases from J; bases unmatched to any gene: 8. The CDR3 spells CASSLEVGTGYYNEQFF. The DNA of the CDR3 is TGTGCCAGCAGCTTAGAGGTAGGGACAGGATACTACAATGAGCAGTTCTTC.

The chain combines TRBV6-1 with TRBJ2-1; 9 bases fit TRBD1. The CDR3 loop spans 17 amino acids. The germline gives CDR1 MNHNS, CDR2 SASEGT. V gave up 4 bases and J gave up 0 bases; unmatched junction bases: 7. The CDR3 nucleotides are TGTGCCAGCAGTGGGGGGGACAGGGCCGCCTCCTACAATGAGCAGTTCTTC. Its protein product is CASSGGDRAASYNEQFF.

This CDR3 reads CASSRNGGLNTGELFF. Here the CDR3 DNA reads TGTGCCAGCAGCCGAAACGGGGGTCTAAACACCGGGGAGCTGTTTTTT. The V gene is TRBV7-9, the J gene TRBJ2-2; weak D call: TRBD2 (6 bases). Germline V gene data show CDR1 as SEHNR and CDR2 as FQNEAQ (reference sequence). V was trimmed by 5 bases and J by 2 bases, leaving 15 bases between them. This CDR3 has 16 residues.

The rearrangement uses TRBV18 and TRBJ1-4, with D uncertain. CDR1 is KGHSH and CDR2 is LQKENI in the germline V gene. The CDR3 loop spans 16 amino acids. V was cut by 3 bases and J by 0 bases, with 11 bases left in between. CDR3 sequence (DNA): TGTGCCAGCTCACCTGAACGAACAGCAACTAATGAAAAACTGTTTTTT. This encodes CASSPERTATNEKLFF. Looking up the rest from reference TRBV18 and TRBJ1-4 gives the full variable domain: NAGVMQNPRHLVRRRGQEARLRCSPMKGHSHVYWYRQLPEEGLKFMVYLQKENIIDESGMPKERFSAEFPKEGPSILRIQQVVRGDSAAYFCASSPERTATNEKLFFGSGTQLSVL.

The gene calls are TRBV29-1 and TRBJ1-2; no firm D call. The germline CDR1 and CDR2 sequences are SQVTM and ANQGSEA. V lost 3 bases to trimming and J lost 5 bases, with 4 bases between them. The CDR3 runs to 10 residues. The CDR3 DNA follows: TGCAGCGTTGAGGAGTATGGCTACACCTTC. Translated: CSVEEYGYTF.

This rearrangement joins TRBV6-5 to TRBJ2-3; D is unclear. The CDR3 contains 14 residues. The V end was cut by 2 bases, the J end by 6 bases, with 12 bases between. Germline CDR1 is MNHEY and CDR2 is SVGAGI. CDR3 in DNA: TGTGCCAGCAGTTACGGCCGCCCTCCCGATACGCAGTATTTT. It encodes CASSYGRPPDTQYF.

CDR3 amino acids: CASSLLATYEQYF. CDR3 in DNA: TGTGCCAGCAGCTTATTGGCCACTTACGAGCAGTACTTC. V gene TRBV7-9 combines with J gene TRBJ2-7; D gene unclear. Germline loops: CDR1 SEHNR, CDR2 FQNEAQ (reference sequence). V lost 2 bases and J 4 bases, leaving 9 bases between the germline ends. This CDR3 comprises 13 residues.

The chain couples TRBV29-1 to TRBJ2-3; either TRBD1 or TRBD2 may fit D (6 bases each). V shed 7 bases and J shed 4 bases, with 12 bases lying between them. CDR1 is SQVTM and CDR2 is ANQGSEA in the germline V gene. This CDR3 has 12 residues. In DNA form, the CDR3 reads TGCAGCGGCCAGAGGGGGGCAGATACGCAGTATTTT. Residues: CSGQRGADTQYF.

V and J are TRBV15 and TRBJ2-2; 8 bases map to TRBD1. The CDR3 spans 13 residues. V lost 6 bases to trimming and J lost 6 bases; unmatched junction nucleotides: 3. The germline V gene has CDR1 LNHNV and CDR2 YYDKDF (reference sequence). The DNA for the CDR3 is TGTGCCACCAGATTGACAGGGGCCGGGGAGCTGTTTTTT. Amino acid sequence: CATRLTGAGELFF.

The chain employs TRBV6-6 and TRBJ2-3; a possible D gene is TRBD2 (5 bases). CDR1 is MNHNY and CDR2 is SVGAGI in the germline V gene (reference sequence). V was trimmed by 5 bases and J by 1 base, leaving 16 bases between them. The CDR3 spans 16 residues. The CDR3 DNA reads TGTGCCAGCAGTCCCTCGGGGAGTTTGGGCACAGATACGCAGTATTTT. Its translation is CASSPSGSLGTDTQYF.

V and J are TRBV6-1 and TRBJ2-2; no clear D gene. V was clipped by 5 bases and J by 3 bases, with 10 bases between them. The CDR3 covers 14 residues. Germline V gene sequence: CDR1 MNHNS, CDR2 SASEGT. The CDR3 region has the DNA TGTGCCAGCAGTAACCAGCGATACACCGGGGAGCTGTTTTTT. Amino acid sequence: CASSNQRYTGELFF.

The CDR3 sequence is CATFLAGGNEQFF. The CDR3, as DNA: TGTGCCACTTTCCTAGCGGGGGGCAATGAGCAGTTCTTC. The genes are TRBV28 and TRBJ2-1; 11 bases are shared with TRBD2. CDR3 length: 13 residues. Germline V gene lookup returns CDR1 MDHEN and CDR2 SYDVKM. J gave up 6 bases and V 10 bases, and 5 bases lay outside the gene matches.

This chain uses TRBV2 with TRBJ1-1, with 11 bases matching TRBD1. The V and J ends lost 4 bases and 5 bases, in that order; junction bases with no gene match: 6. This CDR3 has 15 residues. Germline V gives CDR1 SNHLY, CDR2 FYNNEI. Here the CDR3 DNA reads TGTGCCAGCAGTGTGGAAGGGACAGGGGGGACTGAAGCTTTCTTT. It yields the protein CASSVEGTGGTEAFF.

The rearrangement joins TRBV28 to TRBJ1-5, with D perhaps matching TRBD1 (6 bases). Germline V lookup: CDR1 MDHEN, CDR2 SYDVKM. The V end lost 3 bases, the J end lost 2 bases, and 11 bases lay between the germline ends. The CDR3 is 15 amino acids. The DNA for the CDR3 is TGTGCCAGCAGTTTTTACAGGGAGGGCAATCAGCCCCAGCATTTT. This encodes CASSFYREGNQPQHF.

V usage is TRBV7-2 and J usage is TRBJ2-7, with D possibly being TRBD1 (5 bases). V lost 5 bases to trimming and J lost 4 bases, with 9 bases between them. This CDR3 comprises 12 residues. CDR1 and CDR2 (germline): SGHTA, FQGNSA. CDR3 nucleotides: TGTGCCAGCAGCCCGACAGTATACGAGCAGTACTTC. Translated, it gives CASSPTVYEQYF.

The rearrangement uses TRBV27 and TRBJ1-1, with D uncertain. This CDR3 has 13 amino acids. Trimming cost V 3 bases and J 1 base, with 6 bases left between them. Germline V gene data show CDR1 as MNHEY and CDR2 as SMNVEV (reference sequence). The chain's CDR3 is CASSFFTNTEAFF. The CDR3 DNA follows: TGTGCCAGCAGTTTCTTCACGAACACTGAAGCTTTCTTT.

The sample holds a few counts of this clone. This chain links TRBV5-6 with TRBJ2-3, with D perhaps TRBD2 (6 bases). Germline loops: CDR1 SGHDT, CDR2 YYEEEE. V was trimmed by 5 bases and J by 6 bases, leaving 10 bases between them. The CDR3 covers 12 residues. The CDR3 is CASRGGADTQYF. DNA of the CDR3: TGTGCCAGCAGGGGGGGTGCGGATACGCAGTATTTT.

J is TRBJ1-1 and V is TRBV5-1; possible D gene TRBD1, 5 bases. The V end lost 0 bases, the J end lost 0 bases, and 12 bases lay between the germline ends. Looked up from germline, CDR1 is SGHRS and CDR2 is YFSETQ. The CDR3 has 16 residues. In DNA form, the CDR3 reads TGCGCCAGCAGCTTGGCCGGGACCCTTATGAACACTGAAGCTTTCTTT. Translating gives CASSLAGTLMNTEAFF.